This T cell receptor (beta chain) was sequenced during a study of T-cell memory formation after mild COVID-19. Looking at the study overall: For the most part, TCR clusters were specific to one donor.

CDR3 length equals 12 residues. V lost 11 bases to trimming and J lost 7 bases, with 15 bases between them. Germline V gene data show CDR1 as SGHTA and CDR2 as FQGNSA. One entry per CDR3 protein results from TCRdb running MiXCR on the 5' RACE reads. The sample contains fewer than 450,000 distinct CDR3 sequences, 24% of which appear only once. Material for sequencing was PBMCs or a T cell subset sorted from them (not recorded which). The sequence was collected from an adult woman who had mild COVID-19 (a few samples of this study predate the infection). Cell type and time point are not known. This chain joins TRBV7-2 and TRBJ2-1; tentative D call: TRBD2 (5 bases). DNA of the CDR3: TGTGCCTCCCGGCGGGCCCGGAATGAGCAGTTCTTC. Translated, it gives CASRRARNEQFF.